This entry lists 17 T cell receptor beta chains sequenced from one sample in a study of cytomegalovirus exposure and HLA in healthy donors. This PCR relied on a set of 60 Vbeta primers and 13 Jbeta primers. Generated by immunoSEQ multiplex PCR, the TCRdb table keeps only in-frame clones and is missing some. The repertoire holds 150,000 to 200,000 clones, with 65% to 85% as singletons. The sequenced material came from PBMCs. All receptors derive from a girl aged 5-17 years in good health and CMV-seropositive.

The chain uses TRBV7-9 and TRBJ2-6, with 7 nucleotides matching TRBD2. The CDR3 has 13 residues. Germline-derived CDR1 and CDR2 are SEHNR and FQNEAQ (reference sequence). V lost 11 bases to trimming and J lost 7 bases; unmatched junction nucleotides: 8. The CDR3 loop is CALAAGVANVLTF. Written as DNA, the CDR3 is TGTGCCCTTGCCGCGGGAGTAGCCAACGTCCTGACTTTC.

This sequence joins TRBV18 and TRBJ1-5; a weak D match, TRBD1 (5 bases). The ends were cut back, 5 bases at V and 6 bases at J, with 11 bases in the middle. Germline lookup yields CDR1 KGHSH and CDR2 LQKENI. CDR3 length: 13 residues. CDR3 sequence (DNA): TGTGCCAGCTCAGAAAAAGGGGCTCAGCCCCAGCATTTT. This gives the protein CASSEKGAQPQHF.

In DNA form, the CDR3 reads TGCGCCAGCAGATTTATGGACAGGGGGTTTACTGAAGCTTTCTTT. Its translation: CASRFMDRGFTEAFF. The genes are TRBV5-1 and TRBJ1-1; 10 nucleotides agree with TRBD1. Germline trimming cut 5 bases from V and 5 bases from J; bases unmatched to any gene: 9. CDR1 is SGHRS and CDR2 is YFSETQ in the germline V gene. CDR3 length equals 15 residues.

V gene TRBV6-7 combines with J gene TRBJ1-5; the match to TRBD1 covers 7 bases. TRBV6-7 is identified as an open reading frame with a role that is uncertain. V dropped 10 bases and J dropped 3; count of bases not matched to a gene: 18. The CDR3 is 17 residues long. The CDR3 DNA follows: TGTGCCACCCTCACAGGGGTTGTAATTGCTTTCAATCAGCCCCAGCATTTT. Translating gives CATLTGVVIAFNQPQHF.

This chain uses TRBV10-3 with TRBJ2-5; 11 positions agree with TRBD1. This CDR3 is built from 15 residues. Germline V gene data show CDR1 as ENHRY and CDR2 as SYGVKD. V lost 6 bases and J lost 5; bases outside the gene matches: 8. This CDR3 is CAISRTGGAWETQYF. DNA for the CDR3: TGTGCCATCAGCAGGACAGGGGGCGCGTGGGAGACCCAGTACTTC.

The chain combines TRBV7-2 with TRBJ1-5; tentatively, D is TRBD1 (6 bases). V lost 3 bases and J lost 4, with 13 bases in between. Germline V lookup: CDR1 SGHTA, CDR2 FQGNSA. The CDR3 totals 15 residues. The CDR3 reads CASSFPGGGNQPQHF. The DNA for the CDR3 is TGTGCCAGCAGCTTCCCGGGGGGCGGAAATCAGCCCCAGCATTTT.

V and J are TRBV27 and TRBJ1-1, with D unclear. V dropped 11 bases and J dropped 0 bases, with 16 bases sitting between them. Germline values: CDR1 MNHEY, CDR2 SMNVEV (reference sequence). The CDR3 loop spans 14 amino acids. This CDR3 is CAGCGRGMNTEAFF. CDR3 nucleotides: TGTGCCGGCTGCGGGCGGGGAATGAACACTGAAGCTTTCTTT.

V usage is TRBV18 and J usage is TRBJ2-5; the D is unclear. CDR3 length: 13 amino acids. Trimming left V 2 bases short and J 2 bases short, with 6 bases between. Germline-derived CDR1 and CDR2 are KGHSH and LQKENI. The CDR3 region is CASSPLQQETQYF. The CDR3 region has the DNA TGTGCCAGCTCACCATTACAACAAGAGACCCAGTACTTC.

This chain joins TRBV6-5 and TRBJ2-5; maybe TRBD1 (6 bases). V was pared by 7 bases and J by 2 bases, with 11 bases between. Looked up from germline, CDR1 is MNHEY and CDR2 is SVGAGI. CDR3 length: 13 residues. CDR3 in amino acids: CASKDSGQETQYF. CDR3 nucleotide sequence: TGTGCCAGCAAGGACAGCGGTCAAGAGACCCAGTACTTC.

The chain is built from TRBV7-2 and TRBJ2-7, with 8 bases lining up with TRBD1. CDR3 length: 16 residues. Germline V CDR1 and CDR2: SGHTA, FQGNSA. V lost 0 bases and J lost 5; bases outside the gene matches: 9. The CDR3 DNA follows: TGTGCCAGCAGCTTAGCGATTTCGACAGGGGTGAACGAGCAGTACTTC. This gives the protein CASSLAISTGVNEQYF.

V usage is TRBV4-3 and J usage is TRBJ2-7; perhaps TRBD2 as D (6 bases). Trimming removed 1 base at V and 4 bases at J, with 11 bases between. Germline loops: CDR1 LGHNA, CDR2 YSLEER. The CDR3 is 14 residues long. CDR3 nucleotides: TGCGCCAGCAGCCAAGGGACTACCGGGTACGAGCAGTACTTC. Its translation is CASSQGTTGYEQYF.

This chain links TRBV6-4 with TRBJ2-1; 13 positions match TRBD2. The germline CDR1 and CDR2 sequences are MRHNA and SNTAGT. The junction had 5 bases not matched to a gene; V was cut back by 5 bases and J by 7 bases. This CDR3 region has 15 residues. The CDR3 DNA follows: TGTGCCAGCAGTTTACTAGCGGGAGGGTCGAATGAGCAGTTCTTC. It yields the protein CASSLLAGGSNEQFF.

The chain is built from TRBV9 and TRBJ2-1; the match to TRBD2 covers 7 bases. The CDR3 runs 16 residues. The V and J ends lost 0 bases and 6 bases, in that order; junction bases with no gene match: 9. In germline, CDR1 is SGDLS, CDR2 YYNGEE. In nucleotides, the CDR3 is TGTGCCAGCAGCGTAGGTCAAGCGGGATCTTCCAATGAGCAGTTCTTC. It translates to CASSVGQAGSSNEQFF.

The J gene is TRBJ2-7, the V gene TRBV29-1; TRBD1 aligns across 11 bases. Trimming took 8 bases from V and 7 from J; bases not matched to a gene: 7. This CDR3 is built from 12 residues. CDR1 and CDR2 from the germline V gene are SQVTM and ANQGSEA. The CDR3 here is CSYWDRGGEQYF. CDR3 DNA sequence: TGCAGCTACTGGGACAGGGGGGGAGAGCAGTACTTC.

This clone was counted a single time. The rearrangement links TRBV25-1 to TRBJ1-5, with D tentatively TRBD1 (6 bases). Per the germline V gene, CDR1 is MGHDK and CDR2 is SYGVNS. V lost 2 bases and J 4 bases, leaving 15 bases between the germline ends. There are 16 residues in the CDR3. The CDR3 bases are TGTGCCAGCAGTGAAGGGGGGGCCCTTGGTAATCAGCCCCAGCATTTT. As protein: CASSEGGALGNQPQHF.

This chain joins TRBV19 and TRBJ1-1; TRBD1 aligns across 10 bases. With 3 bases clipped from V and 3 bases from J, the junction kept 4 bases outside the gene matches. This CDR3 has 15 amino acids. Germline CDR1 and CDR2: LNHDA and SQIVND (reference sequence). The chain's CDR3 is CASSMTGGRDTEAFF. CDR3 nucleotide sequence: TGTGCCAGTAGTATGACAGGGGGCCGGGACACTGAAGCTTTCTTT.

V and J are TRBV5-1 and TRBJ2-2; D perhaps matches TRBD1 (6 bases). The CDR3 sequence is 15 residues long. V shed 0 bases and J shed 4 bases, with 10 bases lying between them. Germline CDR1 reads SGHRS; CDR2 reads YFSETQ. The CDR3 is CASSLARQATGELFF. The CDR3 DNA sequence: TGCGCCAGCAGCTTGGCCCGACAGGCCACCGGGGAGCTGTTTTTT.